A single sample is the source of the 14 T cell receptor beta chains below, sequenced in a study of T cell clonality in common variable immunodeficiency. Clones were sequenced by immunoSEQ multiplex PCR, and TCRdb holds only the in-frame ones, with some missing. The table lists 40,000 to 45,000 clones, with no singletons. Sequenced: peripheral blood mononuclear cells. Every receptor here comes from a person aged 18 to 75 in good health.

This clone has ten or more counts. The read falls 3 residues short of the CDR3 end, and the missing part is taken from the germline J gene. This rearrangement joins TRBV2 to TRBJ2-1; TRBD2 matches 15 bases. The germline V gene has CDR1 SNHLY and CDR2 FYNNEI. The CDR3 covers 13 residues. V shed 10 bases and J 8 bases; nucleotides not matched to a gene: 3. The DNA read from the CDR3 is TGTGCCATCGGACTAGCGGGAGGGGATGAG. This gives the protein CAIGLAGGDE. The whole CDR3 sequence is CAIGLAGGDEQFF.

Ten or more counts support this clone. The read falls 3 residues short of the CDR3 end, and the missing part is taken from the germline J gene. This chain joins TRBV10-3 and TRBJ1-6; weak D call: TRBD1 (6 bases). Per germline, CDR1 ENHRY and CDR2 SYGVKD. V was shortened by 4 bases and J by 10 bases, with 8 bases between the two germline ends. The CDR3 is 12 residues long. CDR3 bases read: TGTGCCATCAGTGGACAGGTGTCACCC. Translating gives CAISGQVSP. The whole CDR3 is CAISGQVSPLHF.

As for this clone: An end of the junction differs from the germline gene, which may be a read error. Read coverage stops 3 residues before the CDR3 terminus; the germline J gene supplies the remainder. This sample also contains other DNA sequences that code for the same CDR3. The V call is TRBV18, the J call TRBJ2-2, with D perhaps TRBD2 (6 bases). Per the germline V gene, CDR1 is KGHSH and CDR2 is LQKENI. This CDR3 contains 18 residues. CDR3 residues: CASSPPLFGLGGTGELFF. The sequenced CDR3 bases are TGTGCTAGCTCACCACCTCTCTTTGGGCTCGGGGGCACCGGGGAG.

The sample holds many counts of this clone. The observed sequence ends 3 residues before the CDR3 terminus, with the missing tail filled in from the germline J gene. The chain joins TRBV12-3 or TRBV12-4 to TRBJ1-4; 9 bases line up with TRBD1. The ends lost 5 bases at V and 5 bases at J; junction bases unmatched: 12. This CDR3 comprises 17 residues. CDR3 in amino acids: CASSPPTGGMINEKLFF. The covered CDR3 bases are TGTGCCAGCAGTCCTCCCACAGGGGGCATGATAAATGAAAAA.

This clone was counted ten times or more. The read comes to an end 3 residues before the CDR3 does, leaving the germline J gene to fill in the end. The genes are TRBV28 and TRBJ1-1; possible D gene TRBD1, 6 bases. Germline loops: CDR1 MDHEN, CDR2 SYDVKM. V was trimmed by 6 bases and J by 5 bases, leaving 13 bases between them. CDR3 size: 13 residues. The sequenced CDR3 bases are TGTGCCAGCAGGGCAGGGGCGCGGACTGAA. Amino acid sequence: CASRAGARTE. The CDR3 as a whole reads CASRAGARTEAFF.

This clone appeared many times. The read comes to an end 3 residues before the CDR3 does, leaving the germline J gene to fill in the end. V is TRBV28 and J is TRBJ1-5; tentative D call: TRBD1 (5 bases). The ends were cut back, 5 bases at V and 3 bases at J, with 14 bases in the middle. Germline assignment: CDR1 MDHEN and CDR2 SYDVKM. CDR3 size: 15 residues. The CDR3 bases that were read are TGTGCCAGCAGTGGGGCGGTCCTATTCAATCAGCCC. Translating gives CASSGAVLFNQP. In full, the CDR3 reads CASSGAVLFNQPQHF.

This clone showed up just a few times. The CDR3 goes on 3 residues after the read ends, and that part is filled in from the germline J gene. The chain has TRBV5-1 and TRBJ2-7; possible D gene TRBD1, 6 bases. Germline V gene sequence: CDR1 SGHRS, CDR2 YFSETQ. V lost 4 bases, J lost 2 bases, and 10 bases lay in between. This CDR3 is 13 amino acids long. The sequenced part of the CDR3 DNA is TGCGCCAGCAGCAGTGCAGGGGCCTACGAG. Translation: CASSSAGAYE. The CDR3, in full, reads CASSSAGAYEQYF.

Comments on this clone: Coverage ceases 3 residues before the CDR3 finishes, and the germline J gene fills in the end. The chain links TRBV19 to TRBJ1-5; possible D gene TRBD1, 5 bases. Germline values: CDR1 LNHDA, CDR2 SQIVND (reference sequence). The CDR3 runs 14 residues. Between the trimmed V and J ends, which lost 5 bases and 5 bases, there was a span of 13 bases. The CDR3 spells CASSPGISYQPQHF. Partial CDR3 DNA: TGTGCCAGTAGTCCAGGGATAAGCTATCAGCCC. The variable domain in full, completed from reference TRBV19 and TRBJ1-5, reads DGGITQSPKYLFRKEGQNVTLSCEQNLNHDAMYWYRQDPGQGLRLIYYSQIVNDFQKGDIAEGYSVSREKKESFPLTVTSAQKNPTAFYLCASSPGISYQPQHFGDGTRLSIL.

This clone was detected many times. The read falls 3 residues short of the CDR3 end, and the missing part is taken from the germline J gene. V is TRBV5-6 and J is TRBJ1-2; TRBD1 is a possible D gene (5 bases). Germline V CDR1 and CDR2: SGHDT, YYEEEE. The CDR3 consists of 13 residues. The V gene lost 5 bases and the J gene lost 4 bases, with 12 bases spanning the gap. CDR3 loop: CASRRAGPYGYTF. The DNA read from the CDR3 is TGTGCCAGCAGGAGGGCAGGGCCCTATGGC. Full variable domain (remainder filled in from reference TRBV5-6 and TRBJ1-2): DAGVTQSPTHLIKTRGQQVTLRCSPKSGHDTVSWYQQALGQGPQFIFQYYEEEERQRGNFPDRFSGHQFPNYSSELNVNALLLGDSALYLCASRRAGPYGYTFGSGTRLTVV.

This clone was found many times. The CDR3 extends 3 residues past the end of the read, so its final part is completed from the germline J gene. J is TRBJ2-2 and V is TRBV19; possible D gene TRBD1, 6 bases. V lost 3 bases, J lost 0 bases, and 17 bases lay in between. The CDR3 sequence is 18 residues long. Looked up from germline, CDR1 is LNHDA and CDR2 is SQIVND (reference sequence). Incomplete CDR3 DNA: TGTGCCAGTAGTATGGCTAGGGGGATGGCAACGAACACCGGGGAG. Translating it yields CASSMARGMATNTGE. The whole CDR3 sequence reads CASSMARGMATNTGELFF.

This clone has ten or more counts. The read ends 3 residues early relative to the CDR3; the germline J gene fills the gap. The chain combines TRBV18 with TRBJ2-1; D gene uncertain. Germline V gene lookup returns CDR1 KGHSH and CDR2 LQKENI. Deletions cut 0 bases from V and 9 bases from J, with 9 bases between. The CDR3 has 13 residues. CDR3 bases read: TGTGCCAGCTCACCACCGAGTACGGGTGAG. It yields the protein CASSPPSTGE. The whole CDR3 protein is CASSPPSTGEQFF.

There are many counts of this clone. The CDR3 goes on 3 residues after the read ends, and that part is filled in from the germline J gene. The chain links TRBV5-1 to TRBJ1-1; perhaps TRBD1 as D (5 bases). Germline CDR1 is SGHRS and CDR2 is YFSETQ. The CDR3 length is 13 residues. V lost 5 bases and J lost 0, with 8 bases in between. CDR3 protein: CASRPGVNTEAFF. The CDR3 bases that were read are TGCGCCAGCAGGCCGGGGGTGAACACTGAA.

At least ten counts were recorded for this clone. The read ends 3 residues shy of where the CDR3 ends; the end is completed using the germline J gene. This chain uses TRBV2 with TRBJ2-5; 10 bases are a match to TRBD2. V was pared by 1 base and J by 7 bases, with 9 bases of the junction left unmatched. CDR3 length equals 16 residues. CDR1 is SNHLY and CDR2 is FYNNEI in the germline V gene. Partial CDR3 DNA: TGTGCCAGCAGTGAAGGGCTAGCGGGGGCGGGATGGACC. This encodes CASSEGLAGAGWT. The whole CDR3 sequence is CASSEGLAGAGWTQYF.

In this sample, this clone turned up many times. The read terminates 3 residues ahead of where the CDR3 ends, so the germline J gene completes it. The J gene is TRBJ2-7, the V gene TRBV20-1, with 7 positions matching TRBD1. Germline assignment: CDR1 DFQATT and CDR2 SNEGSKA (reference sequence). J gave up 4 bases and V 5 bases, and 11 bases lay outside the gene matches. The CDR3 runs to 14 residues. The part of the CDR3 DNA that was read is TGCAGTGCTCTTCCCGACAGGGACAATTACGAG. It codes for CSALPDRDNYE. The CDR3 in its entirety is CSALPDRDNYEQYF.